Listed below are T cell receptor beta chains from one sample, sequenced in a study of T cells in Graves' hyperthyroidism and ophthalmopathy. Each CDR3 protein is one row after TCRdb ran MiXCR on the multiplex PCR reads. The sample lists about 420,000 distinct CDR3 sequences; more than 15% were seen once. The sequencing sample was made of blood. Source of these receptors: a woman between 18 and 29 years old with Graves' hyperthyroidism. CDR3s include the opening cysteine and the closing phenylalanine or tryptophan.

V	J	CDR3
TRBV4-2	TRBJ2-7	CASSPPQPDENSYEQYF
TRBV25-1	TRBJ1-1	CASSGGTGSWYTEAFF
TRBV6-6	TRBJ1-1	CASSYQELNTEAFF
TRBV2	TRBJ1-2	CASGDHYGYTF
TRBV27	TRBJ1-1	CASSQSGVNTGAFF
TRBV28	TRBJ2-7	CASSFHSGRRVEQYF
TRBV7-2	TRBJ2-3	CASSLALSRSTDTQYF
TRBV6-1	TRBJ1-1	CASKAPWHLNTEAFF
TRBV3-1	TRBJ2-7	CASSPGGQGMVYEQYF
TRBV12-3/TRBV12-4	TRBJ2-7	CASRGGAWGEQYF
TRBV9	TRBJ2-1	CASSVEEGGLAGYNEQFF
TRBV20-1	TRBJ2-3	CSALAGSGGQADTQYF
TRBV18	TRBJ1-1	CASSEQGPVNTEAFF
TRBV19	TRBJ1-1	CASSIDRGWNTEAFF
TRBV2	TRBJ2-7	CASSEALGRQYF
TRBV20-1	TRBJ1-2	CSASGQANYGYTF
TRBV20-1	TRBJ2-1	CSARGVAYNEQFF
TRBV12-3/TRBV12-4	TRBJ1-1	CASSLDLLNTEAFF
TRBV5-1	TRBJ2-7	CASSLGGGFYEQYF
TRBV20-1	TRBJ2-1	CSARAMASGRSNEQFF
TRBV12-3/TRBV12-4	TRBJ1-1	CASSRGDRRFTEAFF
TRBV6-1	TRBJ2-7	CASSEHRGLGPSYEQYF
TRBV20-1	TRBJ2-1	CSARKFRDRVRNEQFF
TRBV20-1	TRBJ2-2	CSARDLAGGSGELFF
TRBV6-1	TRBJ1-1	CASSSLKGSGTEAFF
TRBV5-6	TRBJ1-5	CASSLGPGSRNQPQHF
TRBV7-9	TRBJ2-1	CASSPIQGKYNEQFF
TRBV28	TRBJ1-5	CASSLNEAGGVPQHF